This entry lists 17 T cell receptor beta chains sequenced from one sample in a study of blood T cells in healthy people across ages. Next came a second PCR, run for about 6 to 12 cycles, which used a sample-barcoded 5' primer along with a J-beta primer mix. TCRdb analysed the 5' RACE reads with MiXCR anew, one entry per CDR3 protein. The sample records hundreds of thousands of distinct CDR3 sequences, around 46% being singletons. The sample was blood. All receptors derive from a woman in her sixties or seventies in good health.

This clonotype has a handful of counts. The chain couples TRBV4-2 to TRBJ1-6; D remains ambiguous. In germline, CDR1 is LGHNA, CDR2 YNFKEQ. V dropped 0 bases and J dropped 10 bases, with 10 bases sitting between them. This CDR3 comprises 14 residues. The CDR3 here is CASSQESGESPLHF. CDR3 nucleotides: TGTGCCAGCAGCCAAGAGAGTGGGGAATCACCCCTCCACTTT.

The V call is TRBV6-2 or TRBV6-3, the J call TRBJ2-7; D is ambiguous. V lost 7 bases, J lost 3 bases, and 16 bases lay in between. Germline values: CDR1 MNHEY, CDR2 SVGEGT. There are 14 residues in the CDR3. The CDR3 DNA sequence: TGTGCCAGCAATGAAGAAGTATCTATCTACGAGCAGTACTTC. Its protein is CASNEEVSIYEQYF.

This clonotype has a handful of counts. CDR3 in amino acids: CASSVDRDSPLHF. The DNA for the CDR3 is TGTGCCAGCTCCGTCGACAGGGATTCACCCCTCCACTTT. The V call is TRBV6-4, the J call TRBJ1-6; TRBD1 aligns across 7 bases. The J segment lost 8 bases and the V segment lost 8 bases, leaving 6 bases of the junction unmatched. The CDR3 runs 13 residues. The V gene's germline CDR1 is MRHNA and CDR2 SNTAGT.

The chain is built from TRBV6-5 and TRBJ2-1, with a weak D call TRBD2 (6 bases). This CDR3 contains 16 residues. Trimming left V 8 bases short and J 6 bases short, with 23 bases between. Germline CDR1 and CDR2: MNHEY and SVGAGI. Written as DNA, the CDR3 is TGTGCCAGCGCCCCCGCCGGCGGCGGGGATCCCAATGAGCAGTTCTTC. It is translated as CASAPAGGGDPNEQFF.

This clonotype turned up a few times. This chain connects TRBV21-1 to TRBJ2-1; the D segment call TRBD1 is taken from the table without a DNA check. TRBV21-1 is flagged as a pseudogene. This CDR3 spans 14 amino acids. Here the CDR3 reads CAQRGDSSYNEQFF. The CDR3 bases are TGTGCCCAGAGGGGGGACAGCTCCTACAATGAGCAGTTCTTC.

This clonotype was counted a few times. The V gene is TRBV7-3, the J gene TRBJ1-1; 7 bases map to TRBD1. The ends lost 6 bases at V and 4 bases at J; junction bases unmatched: 8. The CDR3 loop spans 14 amino acids. Germline CDR1 is SGHTA and CDR2 is FQGTGA. The CDR3 spells CASRLSSGGTEAFF. The CDR3 region has the DNA TGTGCCAGCAGACTAAGCTCAGGGGGCACTGAAGCTTTCTTT.

The chain links TRBV9 to TRBJ1-2; D gene ambiguous. The CDR3 spans 15 residues. Germline-derived CDR1 and CDR2 are SGDLS and YYNGEE. Trimming shortened V by 0 bases and J by 6 bases, and 15 bases separated the two germline ends. The CDR3 nucleotides are TGTGCCAGCAGCGTAGGACCCCCGCGGCAAAATGGCTACACCTTC. Amino acid sequence: CASSVGPPRQNGYTF.

This clonotype has a count of ten or more. The V call is TRBV20-1, the J call TRBJ1-5, with no clear D. The CDR3 is 13 residues long. Germline CDR1 DFQATT, CDR2 SNEGSKA (reference sequence). Trimming pared 2 bases from V and 5 bases from J, leaving 10 bases between. The CDR3: CSARRDTYQPQHF. In nucleotides, the CDR3 is TGCAGTGCTAGACGCGACACCTATCAGCCCCAGCATTTT.

This clonotype turned up a few times. The rearrangement joins TRBV7-9 to TRBJ1-2, with D tentatively TRBD1 (5 bases). CDR1 SEHNR and CDR2 FQNEAQ come from the germline V gene (reference sequence). V was cut by 5 bases and J by 4 bases, with 17 bases left in between. This CDR3 is built from 15 residues. This CDR3 is CASSHGTASPYGYTF. DNA for the CDR3: TGTGCCAGCAGCCACGGGACCGCCTCTCCCTATGGCTACACCTTC.

In regard to this clonotype: This may be a read error, as it is one base from a much larger clone. This chain uses TRBV10-3 with TRBJ2-5; maybe TRBD1 (5 bases). The germline gives CDR1 ENHRY, CDR2 SYGVKD. The CDR3 length is 13 residues. V lost 3 bases, J lost 5 bases, and 10 bases lay in between. The CDR3 DNA is TGTGCCATCAGTGATCTACAGGAGGAGACCCAGTACTTC. It yields the protein CAISDLQEETQYF.

This clonotype came up a few times. The V and J genes are TRBV7-2 and TRBJ2-1; possibly TRBD1 for D (5 bases). Trimming took off 5 bases at V and 1 base at J, with 12 bases between the two ends. Germline CDR1 reads SGHTA; CDR2 reads FQGNSA. This CDR3 has 15 amino acids. In DNA form, the CDR3 reads TGTGCCAGCAGCGGTCCAGGGTGGTCCTACAATGAGCAGTTCTTC. Its translation: CASSGPGWSYNEQFF. Based on the CDR3 plus reference TRBV7-2 and TRBJ2-1, the full variable domain is GAGVSQSPSNKVTEKGKDVELRCDPISGHTALYWYRQSLGQGLEFLIYFQGNSAPDKSGLPSDRFSAERTGGSVSTLTIQRTQQEDSAVYLCASSGPGWSYNEQFFGPGTRLTVL.

The chain has TRBV2 and TRBJ2-5; 9 bases map to TRBD1. TRBJ2-7 explains the end of the DNA better; the J call may be wrong. The germline CDR1 and CDR2 sequences are SNHLY and FYNNEI. This CDR3 spans 14 amino acids. CDR3 sequence reads: CASILPGQGSEQYF. CDR3 DNA sequence: TGTGCCAGCATCTTGCCGGGACAGGGATCCGAGCAGTACTTC.

The table lists this clonotype with a few counts. The chain recombines TRBV7-8 with TRBJ2-1; TRBD2 aligns across 8 bases. Trimming took 7 bases from V and 6 from J; bases not matched to a gene: 2. From germline, CDR1 is SGHVS and CDR2 FQNEAQ. The CDR3 spans 12 residues. The CDR3 sequence is CASIAGGNEQFF. The CDR3 DNA reads as TGTGCCAGCATCGCGGGAGGCAATGAGCAGTTCTTC. Filled out from reference TRBV7-8 and TRBJ2-1, the complete variable domain reads GAGVSQSPRYKVAKRGQDVALRCDPISGHVSLFWYQQALGQGPEFLTYFQNEAQLDKSGLPSDRFFAERPEGSVSTLKIQRTQQEDSAVYLCASIAGGNEQFFGPGTRLTVL.

There are a few counts of this clonotype. The chain links TRBV12-3 or TRBV12-4 to TRBJ1-1; TRBD1 matches at 7 bases. V was pared by 1 base and J by 0 bases, with 11 bases of the junction left unmatched. This CDR3 has 18 amino acids. CDR3 DNA sequence: TGTGCCAGCAGTTTAGGTGGGAATGGCGGGACAGTGAACACTGAAGCTTTCTTT. It codes for CASSLGGNGGTVNTEAFF.

This clonotype turned up a few times. This chain joins TRBV6-5 and TRBJ2-1, with D perhaps matching TRBD2 (6 bases). Trimming pared 4 bases from V and 2 bases from J, leaving 12 bases between. The germline CDR1 and CDR2 sequences are MNHEY and SVGAGI. The CDR3 covers 15 residues. The chain's CDR3 is CASSLPGVPYNEQFF. CDR3 sequence (DNA): TGTGCCAGCAGTTTACCGGGGGTACCCTACAATGAGCAGTTCTTC.

The chain recombines TRBV5-5 with TRBJ2-7; TRBD2 agrees at 15 bases. CDR1 is SGHKS, CDR2 YYEKEE, per germline (reference sequence). The CDR3 covers 22 residues. The ends lost 4 bases at V and 0 bases at J; junction bases unmatched: 20. The CDR3, as DNA: TGTGCCAGCAGCGCCTTACCCAAGCCAGGGACTAGCGGGAGGACGAGCTCCTACGAGCAGTACTTC. This translates into CASSALPKPGTSGRTSSYEQYF.

This clonotype has a handful of counts. The V call is TRBV19, the J call TRBJ2-7, with 9 bases matching TRBD1. V lost 6 bases and J lost 5; bases outside the gene matches: 8. Germline loops: CDR1 LNHDA, CDR2 SQIVND (reference sequence). The CDR3 extends over 14 amino acids. CDR3 in amino acids: CASRPGTGLDEQYF. The CDR3 DNA is TGTGCCAGTAGACCCGGGACAGGGCTCGACGAGCAGTACTTC.